These 10 T cell receptor beta chains were all obtained from the same sample, sequenced in a study of T cells in Graves' hyperthyroidism and ophthalmopathy (dated by TCRdb to between 2018 and 2021). Library preparation used multiplex PCR. TCRdb records Illumina HiSeq 2000 as the sequencer. The TCR beta CDR3 regions were amplified from RNA transcripts. The TCR CDR3 was subjected to a first round of RT-PCR using the HTBI primer set and the Qiagen OneStep RT-PCR kit. Using fastp at Q25 and MiXCR, TCRdb reprocessed the public reads and kept productive beta chains. Identical CDR3 proteins give one entry, which carries the most common genes and DNA. This sample is represented by about 680,000 distinct CDR3 sequences; about 35% of them were singletons. The top ten clones comprise approximately 31% of the sample. Sequencing was carried out using blood. The receptor set was obtained from a woman aged 35 to 49 with Graves' hyperthyroidism.

This clonotype was picked up many times. The genes are TRBV7-9 and TRBJ2-2; D unresolved. Germline values: CDR1 SEHNR, CDR2 FQNEAQ (reference sequence). V dropped 1 base and J dropped 4 bases, with 4 bases sitting between them. The CDR3 totals 13 residues. The CDR3: CASSLEGTGELFF. The CDR3 DNA follows: TGTGCCAGCAGCTTAGAGGGCACCGGGGAGCTGTTTTTT. Full variable domain (outside the CDR3, taken from reference TRBV7-9 and TRBJ2-2): DTGVSQNPRHKITKRGQNVTFRCDPISEHNRLYWYRQTLGQGPEFLTYFQNEAQLEKSRLLSDRFSAERPKGSFSTLEIQRTEQGDSAMYLCASSLEGTGELFFGEGSRLTVL.

This clonotype came up a few times. The gene calls are TRBV9 and TRBJ1-2; D uncertain. The CDR3 has 15 residues. Germline assignment: CDR1 SGDLS and CDR2 YYNGEE. Trimming shortened V by 0 bases and J by 0 bases, and 9 bases separated the two germline ends. The CDR3 here is CASSVARGANYGYTF. In DNA form, the CDR3 reads TGTGCCAGCAGCGTAGCTAGAGGTGCTAACTATGGCTACACCTTC.

This clonotype was seen ten or more times. This chain links TRBV20-1 with TRBJ1-5; D gene ambiguous. Germline loops: CDR1 DFQATT, CDR2 SNEGSKA (reference sequence). The CDR3 spans 12 residues. Trimming removed 3 bases at V and 4 bases at J, with 7 bases between. CDR3 nucleotides: TGCAGTGCTAGTGACTTTAATCAGCCCCAGCATTTT. Protein product: CSASDFNQPQHF.

There are many counts of this clonotype. J is TRBJ2-6 and V is TRBV19, with D perhaps TRBD1 or TRBD2 (6 bases each). The V and J ends lost 3 bases and 0 bases respectively, with 12 bases between them. Germline V gene sequence: CDR1 LNHDA, CDR2 SQIVND (reference sequence). The CDR3 runs 17 residues. CDR3 sequence reads: CASSMGGQSSGANVLTF. In nucleotides, the CDR3 is TGTGCCAGTAGTATGGGGGGCCAGTCCTCTGGGGCCAACGTCCTGACTTTC.

In this sample, this clonotype turned up many times. The chain has TRBV9 and TRBJ1-1; D not certain. From germline, CDR1 is SGDLS and CDR2 YYNGEE. CDR3 length: 14 residues. V lost 5 bases, J lost 1 base, and 12 bases lay in between. The CDR3: CASSMTRSNTEAFF. The CDR3 bases are TGTGCCAGCAGTATGACAAGGTCGAACACTGAAGCTTTCTTT. Variable domain in full (rest from reference TRBV9 and TRBJ1-1): DSGVTQTPKHLITATGQRVTLRCSPRSGDLSVYWYQQSLDQGLQFLIQYYNGEERAKGNILERFSAQQFPDLHSELNLSSLELGDSALYFCASSMTRSNTEAFFGQGTRLTVV.

Concerning this clonotype itself: A much larger clone sits a single nucleotide away, making a read error possible. The chain is built from TRBV7-2 and TRBJ1-1; 8 positions match TRBD1. The CDR3 extends over 13 amino acids. Germline V gene lookup returns CDR1 SGHTA and CDR2 FQGNSA. Written as DNA, the CDR3 is TGCGCCGGCAGCCAGGACAGGGCTACTGAAGCTTTCTTT. It is translated as CAGSQDRATEAFF.

This clonotype appeared a few times. This sequence joins TRBV6-5 and TRBJ1-1; 7 bases agree with TRBD1. V lost 0 bases and J lost 0; bases outside the gene matches: 7. This CDR3 is built from 17 residues. CDR1 is MNHEY, CDR2 SVGAGI, per germline. In DNA form, the CDR3 reads TGTGCCAGCAGTTACTCGACAGGCGGACAGGTGAACACTGAAGCTTTCTTT. Protein product: CASSYSTGGQVNTEAFF.

This chain connects TRBV10-3 to TRBJ1-2; the D is unclear. The CDR3 loop spans 11 amino acids. Per the germline V gene, CDR1 is ENHRY and CDR2 is SYGVKD. The ends were cut back, 2 bases at V and 8 bases at J, with 6 bases in the middle. The CDR3 coding sequence is TGTGCCATCAGTGAGAAGCTCGGCTACACCTTC. The encoded protein is CAISEKLGYTF.

This clonotype was picked up a small number of times. The gene calls are TRBV5-1 and TRBJ1-4, with 8 bases lining up with TRBD1. The CDR3 covers 17 residues. Germline V gene data show CDR1 as SGHRS and CDR2 as YFSETQ. J lost 1 base, V lost 2 bases, and 7 bases had no gene match. The CDR3 reads CASSFDRGARTNEKLFF. CDR3 DNA: TGCGCCAGCAGCTTTGACAGGGGAGCTCGAACTAATGAAAAACTGTTTTTT. Complete variable domain (other parts from reference TRBV5-1 and TRBJ1-4): KAGVTQTPRYLIKTRGQQVTLSCSPISGHRSVSWYQQTPGQGLQFLFEYFSETQRNKGNFPGRFSGRQFSNSRSEMNVSTLELGDSALYLCASSFDRGARTNEKLFFGSGTQLSVL.

This clonotype was observed many times. The genes are TRBV29-1 and TRBJ2-7; 10 positions match TRBD1. The CDR3 sequence is 13 residues long. Germline V lookup: CDR1 SQVTM, CDR2 ANQGSEA. V was pared by 4 bases and J by 5 bases, with 5 bases of the junction left unmatched. The CDR3, as DNA: TGCAGCGTTGGTCCGGGACAGGGGAACGAGCAGTACTTC. Protein product: CSVGPGQGNEQYF.